What follows are 18 T cell receptor beta chains derived from one specimen sequenced in a study of T cells after yellow fever vaccination. TCRdb re-derived calls from the 5' RACE reads in MiXCR, one entry per CDR3 protein. The sample has about 550,000 distinct CDR3 sequences, 15% to 20% seen once. This material consisted of PBMCs, taken 15 days after the yellow fever booster vaccination. Receptors were obtained from a man aged 25-45 years who received the YFV17D yellow fever vaccine.

J is TRBJ2-1 and V is TRBV7-6, with D possibly being TRBD2 (6 bases). Germline values: CDR1 SGHVS, CDR2 FNYEAQ. Trimming removed 5 bases from V and 5 bases from J, with 10 bases in between. The CDR3 spans 13 residues. This chain's CDR3 is CASSREYDNEQFF. The CDR3 coding sequence is TGTGCCAGCAGCCGGGAGTATGACAATGAGCAGTTCTTC.

The rearrangement joins TRBV9 to TRBJ2-7; 9 nucleotides line up with TRBD2. V lost 0 bases, J lost 6 bases, and 13 bases stayed unmatched. The germline gives CDR1 SGDLS, CDR2 YYNGEE. The CDR3 covers 17 residues. CDR3 region: CASSVGEAGGPLGEQYF. CDR3 sequence (DNA): TGTGCCAGCAGCGTAGGTGAAGCGGGAGGCCCCCTAGGCGAGCAGTACTTC.

This clonotype was seen a few times. The chain couples TRBV5-5 to TRBJ2-5; 7 bases are a match to TRBD1. Trimming cost V 1 base and J 5 bases; bases outside gene matches: 5. Germline V gene data show CDR1 as SGHKS and CDR2 as YYEKEE (reference sequence). CDR3 length equals 14 residues. The CDR3 nucleotides are TGTGCCAGCAGCTTGACAGGGGTGGGGGAGACCCAGTACTTC. Its protein product is CASSLTGVGETQYF.

The chain links TRBV4-3 to TRBJ2-7; 8 bases align to TRBD2. Germline V CDR1 and CDR2: LGHNA, YSLEER. V gave up 4 bases and J gave up 1 base; unmatched junction bases: 6. The CDR3 length is 15 residues. CDR3 bases: TGCGCCAGCAGCCCCCACCGACTAGCGTCCTACGAGCAGTACTTC. It is translated as CASSPHRLASYEQYF.

V is TRBV20-1 and J is TRBJ2-7, with D possibly matching TRBD2 (6 bases). This CDR3 contains 13 residues. In germline, CDR1 is DFQATT, CDR2 SNEGSKA (reference sequence). With 6 bases removed from V and 2 bases from J, the gap between germline ends came to 14 bases. CDR3 sequence reads: CSARLAVTYEQYF. The CDR3 DNA sequence: TGCAGTGCCCGATTAGCGGTAACCTACGAGCAGTACTTC.

This clonotype was found a few times. The chain has TRBV29-1 and TRBJ2-3; 9 bases fit TRBD2. Germline V CDR1 and CDR2: SQVTM, ANQGSEA. V lost 3 bases to trimming and J lost 0 bases; unmatched junction nucleotides: 7. CDR3 length equals 16 residues. CDR3 in DNA: TGCAGCGTTGACGGGTCTAGCGGGATTAGCACAGATACGCAGTATTTT. It translates to CSVDGSSGISTDTQYF.

This clonotype was found a few times. V and J are TRBV28 and TRBJ2-3, with D maybe TRBD1 (6 bases). Germline V gene data show CDR1 as MDHEN and CDR2 as SYDVKM. V shed 4 bases and J shed 6 bases, with 23 bases lying between them. This CDR3 region has 17 residues. CDR3 nucleotides: TGTGCCAGCAGTTCTAAGTTCAGGGGTAGTAAGGGGGATACGCAGTATTTT. Its translation: CASSSKFRGSKGDTQYF.

J is TRBJ2-3 and V is TRBV29-1; either TRBD1 or TRBD2 may supply D (5 bases each). V was cut by 7 bases and J by 0 bases, with 20 bases left in between. Germline-derived CDR1 and CDR2 are SQVTM and ANQGSEA. This CDR3 region has 16 residues. The CDR3 loop reads CSAASRGRDSTDTQYF. DNA for the CDR3: TGCAGCGCCGCGTCTCGGGGCCGGGACAGCACAGATACGCAGTATTTT.

This clonotype was observed a few times. CDR3 in DNA: TGTGCCAGCAGCCCGGCACCGGGACAGATATACGAGCAGTACTTC. Protein product: CASSPAPGQIYEQYF. The rearrangement joins TRBV7-2 to TRBJ2-7, with TRBD1 identical over 7 bases. V trimming: 5 bases; J trimming: 4 bases; junction bases outside the gene matches: 11. The CDR3 spans 15 residues. Germline V gives CDR1 SGHTA, CDR2 FQGNSA.

This chain connects TRBV9 to TRBJ1-2; 8 bases are a match to TRBD1. V lost 6 bases and J lost 8; bases outside the gene matches: 15. The CDR3 contains 15 residues. The germline CDR1 and CDR2 sequences are SGDLS and YYNGEE. The CDR3: CASNGGTQGALGYTF. CDR3 nucleotide sequence: TGTGCCAGCAACGGGGGAACGCAGGGGGCACTGGGCTACACCTTC.

In this sample, this clonotype turned up a few times. This CDR3 reads CASSAHTGFNQPQHF. The CDR3 coding sequence is TGTGCCAGCAGCGCCCATACAGGGTTCAATCAGCCCCAGCATTTT. The gene calls are TRBV21-1 and TRBJ1-5; TRBD1, as called in the table, went unchecked against the DNA. TRBV21-1 is labeled a pseudogene. The CDR3 runs 15 residues.

This clonotype showed up just a few times. This chain links TRBV6-2 or TRBV6-3 with TRBJ2-7; 9 nucleotides agree with TRBD1. The junction had 10 bases not matched to a gene; V was cut back by 8 bases and J by 5 bases. CDR1 is MNHEY and CDR2 is SVGEGT in the germline V gene. The CDR3 has 14 residues. CDR3 residues: CASRTGTGSHEQYF. The CDR3 DNA reads TGTGCCAGCCGTACCGGGACAGGGTCCCACGAGCAGTACTTC.

The chain carries TRBV20-1 and TRBJ2-1; TRBD2 matches 8 bases. Per the germline V gene, CDR1 is DFQATT and CDR2 is SNEGSKA (reference sequence). Trimming removed 3 bases from V and 12 bases from J; junction bases left unmatched: 10. The CDR3 has 13 amino acids. The chain's CDR3 is CSASGRGAVGQFF. The CDR3 coding sequence is TGCAGTGCTAGTGGGCGGGGGGCAGTGGGGCAGTTCTTC.

In its sample, this clonotype was seen once. For the CDR3, the DNA is TGCAGTGCTCGGGAAACGCGCGGGGTACCCAAAGAGACCCAGTACTTC. Its translation is CSARETRGVPKETQYF. The chain uses TRBV20-1 and TRBJ2-5; weak D call: TRBD2 (6 bases). The CDR3 covers 16 residues. CDR1 and CDR2 from the germline V gene are DFQATT and SNEGSKA (reference sequence). The V gene lost 5 bases and the J gene lost 3 bases, with 22 bases spanning the gap.

This chain joins TRBV5-1 and TRBJ1-6; 8 nucleotides line up with TRBD1. The CDR3 has 14 residues. V trimming: 0 bases; J trimming: 7 bases; junction bases outside the gene matches: 0. The germline CDR1 and CDR2 sequences are SGHRS and YFSETQ. The CDR3 nucleotides read TGCGCCAGCAGCTTGGGACAGGGGAATTCACCCCTCCACTTT. It specifies CASSLGQGNSPLHF.

The V gene is TRBV28, the J gene TRBJ2-5; D uncertain. The germline CDR1 and CDR2 sequences are MDHEN and SYDVKM. The CDR3 covers 13 residues. Trimming stripped 6 bases from V and 3 bases from J, with 11 bases between. This chain's CDR3 is CASSLLLEETQYF. The CDR3, as DNA: TGTGCCAGCAGCTTACTCCTCGAAGAGACCCAGTACTTC.

The chain has TRBV7-9 and TRBJ1-1, with 7 bases lining up with TRBD1. This CDR3 region has 15 residues. With 6 bases clipped from V and 3 bases from J, the junction kept 10 bases outside the gene matches. Germline values: CDR1 SEHNR, CDR2 FQNEAQ (reference sequence). CDR3 sequence (DNA): TGTGCCAGCAGAACTCACGACAGGGTGGACACTGAAGCTTTCTTT. It yields the protein CASRTHDRVDTEAFF. The whole variable domain, remainder taken from reference TRBV7-9 and TRBJ1-1, is DTGVSQNPRHKITKRGQNVTFRCDPISEHNRLYWYRQTLGQGPEFLTYFQNEAQLEKSRLLSDRFSAERPKGSFSTLEIQRTEQGDSAMYLCASRTHDRVDTEAFFGQGTRLTVV.

In this sample, this clonotype turned up a few times. DNA of the CDR3: TGTGCCAGCAGCTTAGGCCCTCTTCATAGGAGAGGGGAAAGCTACGAGCAGTACTTC. It specifies CASSLGPLHRRGESYEQYF. The chain combines TRBV11-2 with TRBJ2-7, with D perhaps assigned TRBD1 or TRBD2 (5 bases each). CDR1 is SGHAT and CDR2 is FQNNGV in the germline V gene. Trimming stripped 1 base from V and 3 bases from J, with 25 bases between. The CDR3 runs to 19 residues.